Below, 26 T cell receptor beta chains from the same sample are listed, as sequenced in a study of cytomegalovirus exposure and HLA in healthy donors. Researchers ran the PCR with 60 Vbeta and 13 Jbeta primers. Measured with immunoSEQ multiplex PCR; TCRdb has only the in-frame clones, and not every one. This repertoire shows about 200,000 clones, 79% found once; its top ten account for approximately 0.39%. The sample comprised PBMCs. Receptors were obtained from a male donor in good health and CMV-seropositive.

This clone appeared a single time. V usage is TRBV27 and J usage is TRBJ2-1, with a possible D match to TRBD1 (6 bases). Trimming took 0 bases from V and 12 from J, leaving 24 bases between them. The CDR3 runs 17 residues. Looked up from germline, CDR1 is MNHEY and CDR2 is SMNVEV (reference sequence). The DNA of the CDR3 is TGTGCCAGCAGTTTATCGGGGGCGTATCGGGGATCCTTTGGGCAGTTCTTC. It translates to CASSLSGAYRGSFGQFF.

CDR3 sequence (DNA): TGTGCCAGCAGCTTCCGGGAAATGCCCTACAATGAGCAGTTCTTC. It codes for CASSFREMPYNEQFF. The genes are TRBV7-2 and TRBJ2-1; maybe TRBD2 (5 bases). This CDR3 comprises 15 residues. Germline CDR1 and CDR2: SGHTA and FQGNSA. Deletions cut 3 bases from V and 2 bases from J, with 11 bases between. Filled out from reference TRBV7-2 and TRBJ2-1, the complete variable domain reads GAGVSQSPSNKVTEKGKDVELRCDPISGHTALYWYRQSLGQGLEFLIYFQGNSAPDKSGLPSDRFSAERTGGSVSTLTIQRTQQEDSAVYLCASSFREMPYNEQFFGPGTRLTVL.

This chain connects TRBV10-1 to TRBJ1-3; 7 nucleotides agree with TRBD1. Trimming at V came to 5 bases and at J to 8 bases, leaving 6 bases not matched to a gene. CDR3 size: 13 residues. The germline V gene has CDR1 WNHNN and CDR2 SYGVQD (reference sequence). The CDR3 here is CASSSQGRDTIYF. The DNA of the CDR3 is TGCGCCAGCAGTTCACAGGGGAGAGACACCATATATTTT.

The rearrangement joins TRBV14 to TRBJ1-2, with a weak D call TRBD1 (5 bases). The CDR3 has 13 residues. Germline-derived CDR1 and CDR2 are SGHDN and FVKESK. V was shortened by 1 base and J by 2 bases, with 5 bases between the two germline ends. The CDR3 loop is CASSQAGNYGYTF. The CDR3 DNA reads as TGTGCCAGCAGCCAAGCAGGGAACTATGGCTACACCTTC. Together with reference TRBV14 and TRBJ1-2, the CDR3 gives the full variable domain: EAGVTQFPSHSVIEKGQTVTLRCDPISGHDNLYWYRRVMGKEIKFLLHFVKESKQDESGMPNNRFLAERTGGTYSTLKVQPAELEDSGVYFCASSQAGNYGYTFGSGTRLTVV.

This chain joins TRBV27 and TRBJ2-3; 14 nucleotides agree with TRBD2. The V gene end was trimmed by 5 bases and the J gene end by 4 bases; junction bases not matched to a gene: 20. Germline V CDR1 and CDR2: MNHEY, SMNVEV (reference sequence). This CDR3 has 21 residues. CDR3 DNA sequence: TGTGCCAGCAGTGGCCCCCGACTAGCGGGAGGGCCCGTGCGACTCCCAGATACGCAGTATTTT. As protein: CASSGPRLAGGPVRLPDTQYF.

In this sample, this clone turned up a few times. The rearrangement joins TRBV7-9 to TRBJ1-3; D gene uncertain. CDR3 length: 15 residues. Germline CDR1 and CDR2: SEHNR and FQNEAQ (reference sequence). Between the trimmed V and J ends, which lost 1 base and 0 bases, there was a span of 7 bases. The CDR3, as DNA: TGTGCCAGCAGCTTAGATTTCAGCTCTGGAAACACCATATATTTT. Protein: CASSLDFSSGNTIYF.

The chain has TRBV7-2 and TRBJ1-2; possible D gene TRBD1, 5 bases. Looked up from germline, CDR1 is SGHTA and CDR2 is FQGNSA. V was pared by 0 bases and J by 4 bases, with 12 bases between. The CDR3 has 15 residues. CDR3 coding DNA: TGTGCCAGCAGCTTAGCGTGGGCAGGGCCCTATGGCTACACCTTC. It yields the protein CASSLAWAGPYGYTF.

This chain links TRBV9 with TRBJ2-3, with TRBD2 matching 14 bases. CDR3 length: 15 amino acids. CDR1 and CDR2 (germline): SGDLS, YYNGEE. Trimming cost V 4 bases and J 11 bases; bases outside gene matches: 9. CDR3 loop: CASSLGTSGGGEQYF. CDR3 in DNA: TGTGCCAGCAGCCTAGGGACTAGCGGGGGAGGAGAGCAGTATTTT.

This chain uses TRBV18 with TRBJ2-5, with TRBD1 matching 7 bases. The assigned J gene may be wrong: the sequence end matches TRBJ2-7 better. Germline V gives CDR1 KGHSH, CDR2 LQKENI. CDR3 length equals 13 residues. CDR3 DNA sequence: TGTGCCAGCTCACCCGGACAGGTTAACGAGCAGTACTTC. It yields the protein CASSPGQVNEQYF.

The chain recombines TRBV6-5 with TRBJ2-7; D gene unclear. The CDR3 contains 15 residues. The V gene lost 1 base and the J gene lost 0 bases, with 10 bases spanning the gap. Germline loops: CDR1 MNHEY, CDR2 SVGAGI. CDR3: CASSYYVGSSYEQYF. Written as DNA, the CDR3 is TGTGCCAGCAGTTACTACGTCGGTAGCTCCTACGAGCAGTACTTC.

The V gene is TRBV27, the J gene TRBJ1-1; 7 positions match TRBD1. V gave up 5 bases and J gave up 6 bases; unmatched junction bases: 6. Germline CDR1 is MNHEY and CDR2 is SMNVEV (reference sequence). The CDR3 length is 13 residues. The CDR3 DNA follows: TGTGCCAGCAGTCTCAGGGGGAGCCCTGAAGCTTTCTTT. As protein: CASSLRGSPEAFF.

The chain links TRBV5-6 to TRBJ2-7; 8 nucleotides agree with TRBD2. The CDR3 length is 13 residues. V was clipped by 5 bases and J by 6 bases; unmatched bases: 7. CDR1 SGHDT and CDR2 YYEEEE come from the germline V gene. The chain's CDR3 is CASRAYGGGEQYF. As DNA, the CDR3 is TGTGCCAGCAGAGCTTACGGGGGGGGCGAGCAGTACTTC.

The V and J genes are TRBV7-2 and TRBJ2-7, with D perhaps TRBD2 (6 bases). This CDR3 contains 15 residues. Per the germline V gene, CDR1 is SGHTA and CDR2 is FQGNSA. With 8 bases removed from V and 0 bases from J, the gap between germline ends came to 17 bases. The CDR3 coding sequence is TGTGCCAGCGCGGGAAGCGGGTCCCTCTCCTACGAGCAGTACTTC. It translates to CASAGSGSLSYEQYF.

The CDR3: CASSLAPLVAYEQYF. CDR3 sequence (DNA): TGCGCCAGCAGCTTGGCCCCCTTAGTAGCCTACGAGCAGTACTTC. The chain combines TRBV5-1 with TRBJ2-5; D gene ambiguous. With the DNA end fitting TRBJ2-7 better, the J assignment may be wrong. The germline CDR1 and CDR2 sequences are SGHRS and YFSETQ. The CDR3 spans 15 residues.

With regard to this clone: Different DNA sequences within this sample yield the same CDR3. The chain uses TRBV19 and TRBJ2-3; D uncertain. V was clipped by 6 bases and J by 6 bases, with 10 bases between them. CDR1 is LNHDA and CDR2 is SQIVND in the germline V gene (reference sequence). The CDR3 runs to 12 residues. In DNA form, the CDR3 reads TGTGCCAGTAGCTCCGTCGGGGATACGCAGTATTTT. Amino acid sequence: CASSSVGDTQYF. Drawing the rest from reference TRBV19 and TRBJ2-3, the complete variable domain is DGGITQSPKYLFRKEGQNVTLSCEQNLNHDAMYWYRQDPGQGLRLIYYSQIVNDFQKGDIAEGYSVSREKKESFPLTVTSAQKNPTAFYLCASSSVGDTQYFGPGTRLTVL.

The rearrangement joins TRBV30 to TRBJ1-3; D gene ambiguous. V was shortened by 2 bases and J by 2 bases, with 22 bases between the two germline ends. The CDR3 runs to 18 residues. Germline V gives CDR1 GTSNPN, CDR2 SVGIG (reference sequence). For the CDR3, the DNA is TGTGCCTGGAGTCAAAGAGGAGGCCCCGGTGGAACTGGAAACACCATATATTTT. Translating it yields CAWSQRGGPGGTGNTIYF. Using reference TRBV30 and TRBJ1-3 for the parts outside the CDR3, the full variable domain is SQTIHQWPATLVQPVGSPLSLECTVEGTSNPNLYWYRQAAGRGLQLLFYSVGIGQISSEVPQNLSASRPQDRQFILSSKKLLLSDSGFYLCAWSQRGGPGGTGNTIYFGEGSWLTVV.

The chain joins TRBV28 to TRBJ1-5, with 9 bases identical to TRBD1. The junction had 4 bases not matched to a gene; V was cut back by 6 bases and J by 1 base. Germline CDR1 reads MDHEN; CDR2 reads SYDVKM. The CDR3 consists of 15 residues. This CDR3 is CASREQGASNQPQHF. The CDR3, as DNA: TGTGCCAGCAGGGAACAGGGGGCAAGCAATCAGCCCCAGCATTTT.

The chain recombines TRBV29-1 with TRBJ2-1; 10 bases align to TRBD1. The CDR3 is 13 amino acids. J was trimmed by 6 bases and V by 7 bases; bases with no gene match: 6. Germline CDR1 is SQVTM and CDR2 is ANQGSEA. CDR3 region: CSAGTGVRNEQFF. DNA of the CDR3: TGCAGCGCGGGGACAGGGGTTCGCAATGAGCAGTTCTTC.

The CDR3 sequence: CATTDLGAYEQYF. The CDR3 nucleotides are TGTGCCACTACAGACCTCGGGGCCTACGAGCAGTACTTC. This sequence joins TRBV2 and TRBJ2-7; D is possibly TRBD2 (5 bases). This CDR3 is built from 13 residues. Trimming took 10 bases from V and 2 from J, leaving 15 bases between them. Germline CDR1 SNHLY, CDR2 FYNNEI.

V usage is TRBV7-2 and J usage is TRBJ2-7; a weak D match, TRBD2 (6 bases). The CDR3 contains 14 residues. V was shortened by 7 bases and J by 3 bases, with 16 bases between the two germline ends. Germline V lookup: CDR1 SGHTA, CDR2 FQGNSA. The CDR3 DNA reads TGTGCCAGCACCCCCGGGGGTTCGGGCTACGAGCAGTACTTC. This sequence encodes CASTPGGSGYEQYF.

In DNA, the CDR3 is TGTGCCAGCAGCACGAGGACAGGGGTTGAAAAACTGTTTTTT. Its translation: CASSTRTGVEKLFF. The chain combines TRBV7-9 with TRBJ1-4; 9 positions agree with TRBD1. The CDR3 is made up of 14 amino acids. Looked up from germline, CDR1 is SEHNR and CDR2 is FQNEAQ (reference sequence). The V segment lost 5 bases and the J segment 7 bases; nucleotides outside the gene matches: 5.

This rearrangement joins TRBV9 to TRBJ2-7; D not resolved. The CDR3 is 14 amino acids. The germline V and J ends were trimmed by 3 bases and 0 bases, with 10 bases remaining between them. Germline loops: CDR1 SGDLS, CDR2 YYNGEE. The CDR3 nucleotides read TGTGCCAGCAGCGCCCTGGGCAACTCCTACGAGCAGTACTTC. Translated: CASSALGNSYEQYF. The complete variable domain, with remaining parts taken from reference TRBV9 and TRBJ2-7, reads DSGVTQTPKHLITATGQRVTLRCSPRSGDLSVYWYQQSLDQGLQFLIQYYNGEERAKGNILERFSAQQFPDLHSELNLSSLELGDSALYFCASSALGNSYEQYFGPGTRLTVT.

The chain carries TRBV6-5 and TRBJ2-7; the match to TRBD2 covers 8 bases. With V trimmed by 5 bases and J by 0 bases, 6 bases remained unmatched. The V gene's germline CDR1 is MNHEY and CDR2 SVGAGI. This CDR3 comprises 15 residues. This CDR3 reads CASSRSGTSSYEQYF. The CDR3 nucleotides are TGTGCCAGCAGTCGGTCCGGGACTAGCTCCTACGAGCAGTACTTC.

A note on this clone: One end of the junction does not line up with germline, which may come from a read error. This sequence joins TRBV11-1 and TRBJ1-3; 8 positions agree with TRBD1. This CDR3 is 15 amino acids long. Per germline, CDR1 SGHAT and CDR2 FQDESV (reference sequence). The CDR3 bases are TGTGCCAGCGGCTTCTCCATGACAGGGGCCAACACCATATATTTT. Translation: CASGFSMTGANTIYF.

The rearrangement uses TRBV7-2 and TRBJ2-1; tentative D call: TRBD1 (5 bases). Germline CDR1 is SGHTA and CDR2 is FQGNSA. This CDR3 is built from 15 residues. V lost 3 bases and J lost 4, with 13 bases in between. The DNA of the CDR3 is TGTGCCAGCAGCTTGGGCAGGGCCCTATACAATGAGCAGTTCTTC. It encodes CASSLGRALYNEQFF.

The chain is built from TRBV4-1 and TRBJ2-7; 11 bases align to TRBD2. The CDR3 has 14 amino acids. J gave up 9 bases and V 0 bases, and 4 bases lay outside the gene matches. Germline V gene sequence: CDR1 MGHRA, CDR2 YSYEKL. CDR3 in DNA: TGCGCCAGCAGCCAAGATTTGGGACTAGCGGCGCAGTACTTC. Protein sequence: CASSQDLGLAAQYF.